The 2 T cell receptor beta chains below come from one sample, sequenced in a study of blood T cell repertoires in COVID-19. Clones were read by immunoSEQ multiplex PCR, and TCRdb kept only the in-frame ones, dropping some. The sample contains fewer than 250,000 clones, 70% to 85% of which appear only once. The sequencing input was PBMCs or T cells enriched from blood (not recorded which). Receptor source: a man in his sixties who had recovered from COVID-19.

A single count supports this clone. The chain joins TRBV5-1 to TRBJ1-3; unclear D gene. In germline, CDR1 is SGHRS, CDR2 YFSETQ. The ends were cut back, 0 bases at V and 3 bases at J, with 10 bases in the middle. The CDR3 runs 15 residues. In DNA form, the CDR3 reads TGCGCCAGCAGCTTGGCTTTAGGGAGTGGAAACACCATATATTTT. Residues: CASSLALGSGNTIYF. Full variable domain (outside the CDR3, taken from reference TRBV5-1 and TRBJ1-3): KAGVTQTPRYLIKTRGQQVTLSCSPISGHRSVSWYQQTPGQGLQFLFEYFSETQRNKGNFPGRFSGRQFSNSRSEMNVSTLELGDSALYLCASSLALGSGNTIYFGEGSWLTVV.

This sequence joins TRBV11-2 and TRBJ2-3; TRBD1 is a possible D gene (5 bases). V was shortened by 1 base and J by 1 base, with 6 bases between the two germline ends. CDR1 SGHAT and CDR2 FQNNGV come from the germline V gene. This CDR3 contains 14 residues. For the CDR3, the DNA is TGTGCCAGCAGCTTAGTAGGGGGCACAGATACGCAGTATTTT. It specifies CASSLVGGTDTQYF. Based on the CDR3 plus reference TRBV11-2 and TRBJ2-3, the full variable domain is EAGVAQSPRYKIIEKRQSVAFWCNPISGHATLYWYQQILGQGPKLLIQFQNNGVVDDSQLPKDRFSAERLKGVDSTLKIQPAKLEDSAVYLCASSLVGGTDTQYFGPGTRLTVL.